This note documents a single T cell receptor (beta chain) sequence. CDR3 length equals 15 residues. Germline values: CDR1 LNHNV, CDR2 YYDKDF (reference sequence). V was trimmed by 1 base and J by 8 bases, leaving 17 bases between them. The data stem from a study of T cell changes during pregnancy in multiple sclerosis. Here immunoSEQ multiplex PCR was the method, and the copy in TCRdb shows in-frame clones only, minus some. This sample yields fewer than 35,000 clones, of which roughly nine tenths are seen a single time; around 2.7% belongs to the top ten. The starting material was CD4+ T cells from peripheral blood mononuclear cells, obtained in the third trimester of pregnancy. The chain links TRBV15 to TRBJ1-2, with D possibly being TRBD1 (5 bases). The receptor comes from a female donor in good health, enrolled as a control in a pregnancy study. CDR3 in DNA: TGTGCCACCAGCAGAGGGCGGGGAGGGGAAGAGGGCTACACCTTC. Translated, it gives CATSRGRGGEEGYTF.